The sequence of this T cell receptor (beta chain) was determined in a study of human T cells and chemical hapten exposure. Study overall: The study patch tested 0.01% DPC on the upper back and read results at 6 days.

The CDR3 runs 18 residues. Germline V gives CDR1 SGHTA, CDR2 FQGNSA. V trimming: 5 bases; J trimming: 2 bases; junction bases outside the gene matches: 13. This clonotype was detected only a few times. Time point specified: patch test 1, 2 weeks after DPC sensitization. Treatment indicated: therapeutic diphenylcyclopropenone sensitization with weekly scalp DPC. Total RNA was extracted from unfractionated whole blood. The study enrolled 18 to 70-year-old alopecia patients suitable for DPC. The library tagged individual cDNA molecules with unique molecular identifiers. TCRdb analysed the RACE reads with MiXCR anew, one entry per CDR3 protein. Altogether roughly 50,000 distinct CDR3 sequences are present, approximately 10% being singletons, with the ten largest covering approximately 1.8%.

The sequences come from whole blood, collected in connection with sensitization to the hapten diphenylcyclopropenone (DPC). The origin of this receptor is a woman between 35 and 50 years old with alopecia areata. Some clones in this sample may be carry-over from other donors' samples. V is TRBV7-2 and J is TRBJ2-1; TRBD2 matches 9 bases. The CDR3 here is CASSPLGGGARTYNEQFF. The CDR3 DNA follows: TGTGCCAGCAGCCCCCTGGGCGGGGGGGCGAGGACCTACAATGAGCAGTTCTTC.